One TCR beta chain is described in this entry. No cognate antigen has been identified for it. No quality values exist for individual bases; no much larger clone is one base distant. This sample is drawn from a study of blood T cell repertoires in COVID-19 (dated by TCRdb to the early 2020s). Describing the broader study: The collaborator samples originated in the United States, Italy and Spain and spanned the acute and convalescent phases of COVID-19. The prospective study material was composed of cDNA or gDNA derived from T cells, B-cell-depleted T cells, or PBMCs. Nearly every sample came with metadata listing a de-identified subject ID, COVID-19 status, age in years and sex. Deeply sampled blood TCRbeta repertoires from subjects exposed to, actively infected with, or recovered from COVID-19 were included in the dataset. The repertoires were released in a freely available public database meant as a resource for research on the immune response to SARS-CoV-2. Samples were obtained from the ongoing ImmuneRACE study (first 160 participants) and from 1,254 subjects provided by 6 global collaborators. Where HLA class I and class II types were available, the types were taken from metadata supplied by the sample provider, not from assay-based typing.

The investigation overall reported the following: The quantity of clinical and demographic metadata differed by source and by participant and was supplied without curation.

The germline V gene encodes CDR1 SGDLS and CDR2 YYNGEE. The CDR3 starts with the cysteine, ends with the phenylalanine, and has 15 residues. Only the CDR3 DNA stays, 45 bases, in frame from base 1. V and J are truncated by 0 bases and 2 bases respectively, leaving an intervening sequence of 10 bases. The collaborating institutions used their own protocols to collect whole blood in K2EDTA tubes. Collaborator samples were shipped for TCRbeta analysis as frozen whole blood, isolated PBMCs, or DNA extracted from either sample type. The immunoSEQ Assay, a bias-controlled multiplex PCR, was used to amplify TCRbeta CDR3 regions from genomic DNA. The source study handled its data this way. Within the assay, amplification of reference gene primers was used to estimate how many nucleated cells each sample contained. Sequence reads were collapsed and filtered to measure the absolute abundance of every unique TCRbeta CDR3 rearrangement. Productive Simpson clonality was computed per sample as the square root of Simpson's diversity index over productive rearrangements. TCRdb mirrors the immuneACCESS table, restricted to in-frame sequences. Some clones are absent from its copies; in checked studies, under half trace to an unresolved V gene, and the reason for the others is unknown. V, J and clone size are those of that table, while D and trimming were read from the DNA. The sample table shows roughly 200,000 clones, and approximately 90% are seen once. Approximately 0.48% of the sample lies in the top ten.

This receptor chain uses TRBV9 and TRBJ2-3; TRBD2 could be the D gene, as 6 bases match. This TCR was sampled from a man aged 45-60 years with acute or convalescent COVID-19. The specimen was peripheral blood. The CDR3 protein is CASSVAWGLTDTQYF. The sequenced DNA is TGTGCCAGCAGCGTAGCCTGGGGACTCACAGATACGCAGTATTTT.